These T cell receptor beta chains were read from a single sample in a study of cytomegalovirus exposure and HLA in healthy donors. Repertoires were generated with immunoSEQ multiplex PCR, while TCRdb's copy carries only in-frame clones and drops some. Among about 42,000 clones, about 50% were seen once, and the ten largest hold 12%. Sequenced input: PBMCs. Every receptor here comes from a human donor in good health. Each CDR3 is given with its conserved first and last residue. The D gene is left open where the match is weak. Size tells how often a clone was seen (once, few, many) or the class of an expanded clone, and some rows leave it out.

TRBV6-4,medium-sized,TRBJ2-3,TRBD2,TGTGCCAGCAGCAAAGGGCGGGGGGATGCAGATACGCAGTATTTT,CASSKGRGDADTQYF
TRBV10-1,-,TRBJ1-4,-,TGCGCCAGCAGTTCCAGGGAAACTAATGAAAAGCTGTTTTTT,CASSSRETNEKLFF
TRBV7-9,few,TRBJ2-1,TRBD2,TGTGCCACACGGACTAGCGGGAGTGGGAATGAGCAGTTCTTC,CATRTSGSGNEQFF
TRBV19,-,TRBJ1-5,-,TGTGCCAGTAGTATCACAAGGGGCGTCAATCAGCCCCAGCATTTT,CASSITRGVNQPQHF
TRBV2,-,TRBJ2-2,TRBD2,TGTGCCAGCAGTGTTACGGGTGGCGGGAGGGCCGTTTTTAACACCGGGGAGCTGTTTTTT,CASSVTGGGRAVFNTGELFF
TRBV7-2,-,TRBJ1-5,-,TGTGCCAGCAGCGCGAAGTCGGCAGGGAATCAGCCCCAGCATTTT,CASSAKSAGNQPQHF
TRBV30,few,TRBJ1-3,TRBD1,TGTGCCTGGAGTGAGGGGGCAACTGGAAACACCATATATTTT,CAWSEGATGNTIYF
TRBV4-1,-,TRBJ2-5,-,TGCGCCAGCAGCCAAAAGGGGGAGAAGGGGGTACAAGAGACCCAGTACTTC,CASSQKGEKGVQETQYF
TRBV27,-,TRBJ1-5,-,TGTGCCAGCAGTTTATCGGCACAGATCTATCAGCCCCAGCATTTT,CASSLSAQIYQPQHF
TRBV2,few,TRBJ1-1,TRBD1,TGTGCCAGCAGGGCCGGGACAGGCCTTTTGAACACTGAAGCTTTCTTT,CASRAGTGLLNTEAFF
TRBV11-1,few,TRBJ2-1,TRBD2,TGTGCCAGCAGCCCTAGCGGGATGGGGAACAATGAGCAGTTCTTC,CASSPSGMGNNEQFF
TRBV7-8,-,TRBJ1-6,-,TGTGCCAGCAGCTTAGAGGGCAGGGCGCGCTCACCCCTCCACTTT,CASSLEGRARSPLHF
TRBV30,-,TRBJ2-7,-,TGTGCCTGGAGCGGGGGTATGTCCGAGCAGTACTTC,CAWSGGMSEQYF
TRBV6-1,-,TRBJ1-3,-,TGTGCCAGCAGCCCCCCAGAAAACACCATATATTTT,CASSPPENTIYF
TRBV7-2,-,TRBJ1-4,-,TGTGCCAGCAGCTTAGCCGTCCAGGGTACTAATGAAAAACTGTTTTTT,CASSLAVQGTNEKLFF
TRBV7-2,-,TRBJ1-2,TRBD1,TGTGCCAGCAGCCCCGGTGTGGGGACAGGGAACCTCTATGGCTACACCTTC,CASSPGVGTGNLYGYTF
TRBV7-2,-,TRBJ1-3,-,TGTGCCAGCAGCTCGCAATCCAGGACTTCTGGAAACACCATATATTTT,CASSSQSRTSGNTIYF